This T cell receptor beta chain originates from a study of blood T cell repertoires in COVID-19. Germline V gene sequence: CDR1 ENHRY, CDR2 SYGVKD. This CDR3 contains 15 residues. About this clone itself: Mismatch with germline at one junction end may stem from a read error.

Clones were sequenced by immunoSEQ multiplex PCR, and TCRdb holds only the in-frame ones, with some missing. The profile shows about 130,000 clones, about four fifths of them singletons. The V call is TRBV10-3, the J call TRBJ1-5, with 9 bases identical to TRBD1. The origin of this receptor is a man aged 40-49 years with active or convalescent COVID-19. Sequencing used peripheral blood. The CDR3 sequence is CAISDGDRVNRPQHF. DNA for the CDR3: TGTGCCATCAGTGACGGGGACAGGGTCAATCGGCCCCAGCATTTT.